This TCR beta chain emerged from a study of CD8+ T cells in alopecia areata. Study as a whole: For 6 to 18 months, tofacitinib was taken, and 6 months off drug followed.

After isolation, RNA underwent reverse transcription to generate cDNA as the sequencing template. Measured with immunoSEQ multiplex PCR; TCRdb has only the in-frame clones, and not every one. The table has hundreds of thousands of clones, 57% seen once. Study conclusions and caveats: Affected scalp, especially in alopecia totalis/universalis, had a higher clonality than normal scalp did. Possibly as an HLA-related effect, TCR sharing across patients appeared less clear than in mice. When scalp samples are sequenced, resident alphabeta T cells of normal skin are also captured.

A word on this clone: Its antigen is unidentified.

The clonotype originates from a human donor with alopecia areata. This sample comprised CD4+ T cells sorted from blood, obtained at week 0.

CDR3 in amino acids: CSVDGGTFDSYEQYF. CDR3 in DNA: TGCAGCGTTGATGGGGGGACTTTTGACTCCTACGAGCAGTACTTC. V is TRBV29-1 and J is TRBJ2-7, with D tentatively TRBD2 (6 bases). The V gene lost 3 bases and the J gene lost 0 bases, with 15 bases spanning the gap. The CDR3 spans 15 residues. Per the germline V gene, CDR1 is SQVTM and CDR2 is ANQGSEA.